Sequencing of this T cell receptor (beta chain) was carried out in a study of cytomegalovirus exposure and HLA in healthy donors. Trimming pared 6 bases from V and 3 bases from J, leaving 11 bases between. This CDR3 region has 12 residues. The V gene's germline CDR1 is SQVTM and CDR2 ANQGSEA. A single count supports this clone. PCR amplification relied on 60 Vbeta primers (plus 13 Jbeta primers). Measured with immunoSEQ multiplex PCR; TCRdb has only the in-frame clones, and not every one. The sample has around 120,000 clones, 81% seen once; the top ten hold more than 1.5%. The TCR sequence derives from a man aged 18 to 29 in good health and CMV-seronegative. Input material: PBMCs. This rearrangement joins TRBV29-1 to TRBJ1-2; D not resolved. The CDR3 sequence: CSVPRQDYGYTF. The CDR3 coding sequence is TGCAGCGTCCCCCGGCAGGACTATGGCTACACCTTC.